The source of this TCR beta chain is a study of blood T cell repertoires in COVID-19. Across the whole study: Acute and convalescent COVID-19 samples came from the United States, Italy and Spain. Sample material is recorded as cDNA or gDNA derived from T cells, B-cell-depleted T cells, or PBMCs.

The CDR3 is made up of 12 amino acids. Germline V gene lookup returns CDR1 SGHTA and CDR2 FQGTGA. Trimming cost V 5 bases and J 6 bases, with 7 bases left between them. How the authors handled the data: Cell counts per sample came from amplifying reference gene primers. Profiled with immunoSEQ multiplex PCR; TCRdb holds only in-frame clones, not every one. Clone size and the V and J calls come from that table; the DNA yielded D and trimming. This sample yields some 190,000 clones, of which approximately 80% are seen a single time; just over 8.5% belongs to the top ten. The chain is built from TRBV7-3 and TRBJ2-2; D is uncertain. This TCR was sampled from a woman aged 45-65 years with active or convalescent COVID-19. Specimen: peripheral blood. CDR3: CASSLLPGELFF. The CDR3 DNA follows: TGTGCCAGCAGCCTTCTCCCCGGGGAGCTGTTTTTT.